A selection of T cell receptor beta chains follows, all from one sample in a study of T cell changes during pregnancy in multiple sclerosis. The method was immunoSEQ multiplex PCR; TCRdb's version includes in-frame clones alone and lacks a portion of them. The table has about 100,000 clones, approximately 94% seen once. The sequencing used peripheral blood, collected before pregnancy. The receptors were gathered from a female donor with multiple sclerosis, enrolled in a pregnancy study. Each CDR3 is given with its conserved first and last residue. A D gene is named only where the DNA matches it firmly. Rows may omit the clone size; those that give it use once, few, many or a size class.

>TRBV19|.|.|TRBJ1-5|16
CASGTGTQYSNQPQHF
TGTGCCAGTGGAACAGGGACACAGTATAGCAATCAGCCCCAGCATTTT
>TRBV28|.|.|TRBJ1-6|15
CASSTQDGGNSPLHF
TGTGCCAGCAGTACACAGGACGGGGGGAATTCACCCCTCCACTTT
>TRBV7-8|TRBD1|.|TRBJ1-2|14
CASSFRWDRANYTF
TGTGCCAGCAGCTTTCGCTGGGACAGGGCAAACTACACCTTC
>TRBV7-8|TRBD2|.|TRBJ2-3|16
CASSLESAGGSDTQYF
TGTGCCAGCAGCTTAGAATCTGCGGGAGGATCAGATACGCAGTATTTT
>TRBV6-6|TRBD2|.|TRBJ2-2|15
CASSPRRGGTGELFF
TGTGCCAGCAGTCCCCGACGGGGGGGAACCGGGGAGCTGTTTTTT
>TRBV27|TRBD2|.|TRBJ2-1|14
CASSLRLAGNEQFF
TGTGCCAGCAGTTTAAGACTAGCGGGCAATGAGCAGTTCTTC
>TRBV5-1|TRBD1|.|TRBJ1-2|16
CASRDPGQGASYGYTF
TGCGCCAGCAGAGATCCCGGACAGGGGGCTTCCTATGGCTACACCTTC
>TRBV4-1|TRBD2|.|TRBJ2-3|20
CASSQDRVDPSGRARDTQYF
TGCGCCAGCAGCCAAGATCGAGTCGACCCTAGCGGGAGGGCCCGAGATACGCAGTATTTT
>TRBV5-8|.|.|TRBJ2-7|12
CASSPRAYEQYF
TGTGCCAGCAGCCCACGAGCCTACGAGCAGTACTTC
>TRBV6-1|TRBD1|.|TRBJ2-5|13
CASRDRYGETQYF
TGTGCCAGCAGGGACAGGTATGGGGAGACCCAGTACTTC
>TRBV6-6|TRBD1|.|TRBJ2-7|16
CASSYRTGSIPYEQYF
TGTGCCAGCAGTTACAGGACAGGGTCCATCCCCTACGAGCAGTACTTC
>TRBV28|.|.|TRBJ1-1|13
CAAGGQLNTEAFF
TGTGCCGCGGGCGGGCAATTGAACACTGAAGCTTTCTTT
>TRBV21-1|.|.|TRBJ1-5|22
CASSKGPRWWSLEPYSNQPQHF
TGTGCCAGCAGCAAAGGCCCCCGGTGGTGGAGCCTGGAACCCTATAGCAATCAGCCCCAGCATTTT
>TRBV7-3|TRBD2|.|TRBJ2-3|17
CASSLTPRRERLDTQYF
TGTGCCAGCAGCTTAACGCCCCGGCGGGAGAGATTAGATACGCAGTATTTT
>TRBV6-5|TRBD1|.|TRBJ1-2|15
CASSQPGQDRNGYTF
TGTGCCAGCAGTCAACCGGGACAGGATAGGAATGGCTACACCTTC
>TRBV20-1|.|.|TRBJ1-2|11
CSAPYNYGYTF
TGCAGTGCCCCCTATAACTATGGCTACACCTTC
>TRBV27|.|.|TRBJ2-7|14
CASSFRSAVYEQYF
TGTGCCAGCAGTTTCCGATCGGCGGTCTACGAGCAGTACTTC
>TRBV9|.|few|TRBJ2-1|15
CASSPTPYHYNEQFF
TGTGCCAGCAGCCCGACTCCCTATCACTACAATGAGCAGTTCTTC
>TRBV5-1|.|.|TRBJ1-2|11
CASSGGDGYTF
TGCGCCAGCAGCGGGGGGGATGGCTACACCTTC
>TRBV28|.|.|TRBJ2-7|14
CASSPAGSSYEQYF
TGTGCCAGCAGCCCCGCCGGGTCTTCTTACGAGCAGTACTTC
>TRBV9|TRBD1|once|TRBJ1-3|16
CASSVGTGGTGNTIYF
TGTGCCAGCAGCGTAGGGACAGGGGGAACTGGAAACACCATATATTTT
>TRBV5-1|.|.|TRBJ1-3|14
CASRTEEAGNTIYF
TGCGCCAGCAGGACAGAAGAGGCTGGAAACACCATATATTTT
>TRBV2|TRBD1|.|TRBJ2-5|16
CASSDPLRTGKETQYF
TGTGCCAGCAGCGACCCCCTACGGACAGGAAAAGAGACCCAGTACTTC
>TRBV29-1|TRBD2|.|TRBJ2-7|14
CSVESGTSGYEQYF
TGCAGCGTAGAGAGCGGGACTAGCGGCTACGAGCAGTACTTC
>TRBV5-1|.|once|TRBJ2-5|17
CASSLGRLTGSRETQYF
TGCGCCAGCAGCTTGGGCCGCCTCACAGGCTCGAGAGAGACCCAGTACTTC
>TRBV28|TRBD2|.|TRBJ2-6|17
CASTLSGTGGGANVLTF
TGTGCCAGCACCCTATCCGGGACGGGAGGGGGGGCCAACGTCCTGACTTTC
>TRBV5-1|TRBD1|.|TRBJ1-2|16
CASSYGQAILNYGYTF
TGCGCCAGCAGCTACGGACAGGCAATCCTAAACTATGGCTACACCTTC
>TRBV7-2|.|.|TRBJ2-4|16
CASSRSGSLAKNIQYF
TGTGCCAGCAGCCGTAGCGGATCCCTAGCCAAAAACATTCAGTACTTC
>TRBV7-8|.|.|TRBJ2-5|16
CASSLVPGVPQETQYF
TGTGCCAGCAGCTTAGTTCCGGGAGTGCCCCAAGAGACCCAGTACTTC
>TRBV7-9|TRBD2|.|TRBJ2-7|14
CASKSGVAPGEQYF
TGTGCCAGCAAAAGCGGGGTAGCTCCAGGCGAGCAGTACTTC
>TRBV7-2|TRBD1|.|TRBJ2-7|15
CASSFRGRSSYEQYF
TGTGCCAGCAGCTTCAGGGGGCGAAGCTCCTACGAGCAGTACTTC
>TRBV27|.|.|TRBJ1-2|14
CASSARTSNYGYTF
TGTGCCAGCAGTGCTCGGACAAGTAACTATGGCTACACCTTC
>TRBV6-5|TRBD1|.|TRBJ2-5|16
CASSSGQGAREETQYF
TGTGCCAGCAGTTCCGGACAGGGGGCCCGCGAGGAGACCCAGTACTTC
>TRBV29-1|.|.|TRBJ1-3|15
CSVVPRAGSGNTIYF
TGCAGCGTTGTTCCGAGGGCCGGCTCTGGAAACACCATATATTTT
>TRBV19|.|.|TRBJ2-7|14
CASSIGITGHEQYF
TGTGCCAGTAGTATAGGCATTACAGGGCACGAGCAGTACTTC
>TRBV28|.|.|TRBJ1-5|15
CASSLLYSSNQPQHF
TGTGCCAGCAGTTTATTGTATTCTAGCAATCAGCCCCAGCATTTT
>TRBV6-1|.|.|TRBJ2-7|12
CASSDRGDEQYF
TGTGCCAGCAGTGATAGGGGTGACGAGCAGTACTTC
>TRBV4-1|.|.|TRBJ1-5|13
CASTLGRGQPQHF
TGCGCCAGCACCCTGGGAAGGGGTCAGCCCCAGCATTTT
>TRBV7-6|TRBD2|.|TRBJ2-1|15
CASSLRLADWNEQFF
TGTGCCAGCAGCTTACGACTAGCGGATTGGAATGAGCAGTTCTTC
>TRBV6-4|.|.|TRBJ2-7|16
CASSDSGVTPSYEQYF
TGTGCCAGCAGTGACTCAGGGGTAACCCCTTCCTACGAGCAGTACTTC